The source of this T cell receptor (beta chain) is a study of cytotoxic CD8 clonotypes in ibrutinib-treated CLL. Looking at the study overall: An average of around 260,000 productive templates and approximately 91,000 productive rearrangements was obtained per sample. Study-wide results and caveats: A rise in clonality was seen at ibrutinib response, and a fall back toward baseline was seen at progression.

The V gene's germline CDR1 is DFQATT and CDR2 SNEGSKA (reference sequence). The CDR3 is 11 residues long. V lost 5 bases and J 5 bases, leaving 9 bases between the germline ends. Worth noting for this clone: Antigen unknown.

Frozen-stored PBMCs produced roughly 2 micrograms of genomic DNA for TCR beta libraries. Investigators sought sequencing depths of between 1 in 200,000 and 1 in 1 million T cells. TCRdb keeps only in-frame clones here, not all; method: immunoSEQ multiplex PCR. The table lists around 52,000 clones, 56% of them singletons. This TCR came from a human donor with chronic lymphocytic leukemia. The sequences come from PBMCs, collected after 24 months of ibrutinib treatment. The genes are TRBV20-1 and TRBJ1-1; D possibly corresponds to TRBD1 (5 bases). The CDR3, as DNA: TGCAGTGCTGAAGGGGATACTGAAGCTTTCTTT. Its protein is CSAEGDTEAFF.